This T cell receptor beta chain was recovered during a study of CD8+ T cells in alopecia areata. The treatment denotes: oral pan-JAK inhibitor, 5-10 mg twice daily. Alopecia areata patients provided lesional scalp punch biopsies and peripheral blood, both collected for the study. Cell sorting on a FACSAria was used to separate CD4+ and CD8+ T cells from the PBMCs. Sequencing relied on a cDNA template that was reverse transcribed from extracted RNA. Sequencing was performed with immunoSEQ multiplex PCR; in TCRdb, only in-frame clones are kept and a portion is missing. Of more than 85,000 clones listed, around 60% were seen once; the top ten hold around 16%. The sequence came from a human donor with alopecia areata. The material was CD8+ T cells sorted from blood, obtained at week 4, from a patient treated with tofacitinib.

The CDR3 here is CASSYGTGDYGYTF. CDR3 DNA sequence: TGCGCCAGCAGCTACGGGACAGGCGACTATGGCTACACCTTC. This chain joins TRBV5-1 and TRBJ1-2, with 8 bases fitting TRBD1. After removal of 3 bases from V and 3 bases from J, the junction contained 4 bases not matched to a gene. This CDR3 has 14 residues. From germline, CDR1 is SGHRS and CDR2 YFSETQ.